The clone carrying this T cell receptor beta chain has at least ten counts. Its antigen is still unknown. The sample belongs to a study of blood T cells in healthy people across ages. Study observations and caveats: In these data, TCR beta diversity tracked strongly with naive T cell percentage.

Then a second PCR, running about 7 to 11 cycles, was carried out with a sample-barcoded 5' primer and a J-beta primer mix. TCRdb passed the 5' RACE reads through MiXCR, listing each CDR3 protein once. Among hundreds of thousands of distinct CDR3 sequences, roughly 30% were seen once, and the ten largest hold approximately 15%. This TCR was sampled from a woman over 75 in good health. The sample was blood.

The CDR3 DNA follows: TGTGCCAGCAGCTCGGGCGAGGGGCCTAGCGGGGGAGAGACCCAGTACTTC. This encodes CASSSGEGPSGGETQYF. This chain uses TRBV7-9 with TRBJ2-5; 10 bases are shared with TRBD2. The CDR3 has 17 amino acids. CDR1 and CDR2 from the germline V gene are SEHNR and FQNEAQ (reference sequence). The V segment lost 4 bases and the J segment 4 bases; nucleotides outside the gene matches: 12.